This T cell receptor (beta chain) was documented in a study of blood T cell repertoires in COVID-19. Germline CDR1 and CDR2: SGHKS and YYEKEE (reference sequence). Trimming took 3 bases from V and 3 from J, leaving 13 bases between them. The length of the CDR3 is 15 residues. Sequencing was performed with immunoSEQ multiplex PCR; in TCRdb, only in-frame clones are kept and a portion is missing. The table has 470,000 or so clones, 80% to 90% seen once. Source material: peripheral blood. This TCR was recovered from a woman aged 30 to 39 with acute or convalescent COVID-19. The chain combines TRBV5-5 with TRBJ2-1; tentative D call: TRBD1 (5 bases). The CDR3, as DNA: TGTGCCAGCAGCTCCTCCGCAGGGTACTACAATGAGCAGTTCTTC. Protein product: CASSSSAGYYNEQFF. Looking up the rest from reference TRBV5-5 and TRBJ2-1 gives the full variable domain: DAGVTQSPTHLIKTRGQQVTLRCSPISGHKSVSWYQQVLGQGPQFIFQYYEKEERGRGNFPDRFSARQFPNYSSELNVNALLLGDSALYLCASSSSAGYYNEQFFGPGTRLTVL.